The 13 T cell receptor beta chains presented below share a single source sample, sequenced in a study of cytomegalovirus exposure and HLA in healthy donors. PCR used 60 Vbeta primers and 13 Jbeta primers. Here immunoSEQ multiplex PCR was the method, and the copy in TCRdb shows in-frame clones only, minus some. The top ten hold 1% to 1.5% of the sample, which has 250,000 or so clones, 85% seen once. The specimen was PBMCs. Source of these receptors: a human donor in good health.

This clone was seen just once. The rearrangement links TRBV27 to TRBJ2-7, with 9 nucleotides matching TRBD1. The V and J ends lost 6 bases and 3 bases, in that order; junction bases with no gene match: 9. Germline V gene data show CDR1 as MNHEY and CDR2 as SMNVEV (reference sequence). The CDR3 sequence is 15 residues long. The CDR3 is CASSHPGTGLYEQYF. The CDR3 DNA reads TGTGCCAGCAGCCACCCCGGGACAGGGCTCTACGAGCAGTACTTC.

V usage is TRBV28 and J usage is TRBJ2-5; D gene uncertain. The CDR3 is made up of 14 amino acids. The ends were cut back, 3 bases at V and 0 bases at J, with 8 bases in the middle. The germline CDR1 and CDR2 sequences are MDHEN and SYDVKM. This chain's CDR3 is CASSLRSDQETQYF. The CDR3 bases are TGTGCCAGCAGTTTGCGGTCTGACCAAGAGACCCAGTACTTC.

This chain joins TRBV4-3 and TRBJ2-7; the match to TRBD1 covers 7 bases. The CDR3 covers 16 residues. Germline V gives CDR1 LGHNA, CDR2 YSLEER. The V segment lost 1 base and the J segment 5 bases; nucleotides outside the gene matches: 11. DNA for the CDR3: TGCGCCAGCAGCCAAGGGGCGGACAGGTCTTCCCACGAGCAGTACTTC. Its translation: CASSQGADRSSHEQYF.

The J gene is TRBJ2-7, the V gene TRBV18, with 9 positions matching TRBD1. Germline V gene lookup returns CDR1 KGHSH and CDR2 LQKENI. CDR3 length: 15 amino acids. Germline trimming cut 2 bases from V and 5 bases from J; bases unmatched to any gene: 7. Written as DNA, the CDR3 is TGTGCCAGCTCACCAGTAGGACAGGGGAGGAACGAGCAGTACTTC. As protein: CASSPVGQGRNEQYF. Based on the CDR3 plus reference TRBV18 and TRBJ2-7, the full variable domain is NAGVMQNPRHLVRRRGQEARLRCSPMKGHSHVYWYRQLPEEGLKFMVYLQKENIIDESGMPKERFSAEFPKEGPSILRIQQVVRGDSAAYFCASSPVGQGRNEQYFGPGTRLTVT.

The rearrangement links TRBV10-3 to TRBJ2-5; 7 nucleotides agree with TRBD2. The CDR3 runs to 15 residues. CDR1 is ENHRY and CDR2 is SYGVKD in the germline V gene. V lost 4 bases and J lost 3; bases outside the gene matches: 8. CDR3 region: CAISGWLGREETQYF. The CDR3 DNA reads TGTGCCATCAGTGGGTGGCTGGGGAGGGAAGAGACCCAGTACTTC.

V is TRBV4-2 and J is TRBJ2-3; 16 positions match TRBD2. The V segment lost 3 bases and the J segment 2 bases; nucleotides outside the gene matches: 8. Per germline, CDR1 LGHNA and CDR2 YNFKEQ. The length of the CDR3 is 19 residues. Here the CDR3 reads CASSQSGTSGRAATDTQYF. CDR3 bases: TGTGCCAGCAGCCAGTCCGGGACTAGCGGGAGGGCAGCCACAGATACGCAGTATTTT.

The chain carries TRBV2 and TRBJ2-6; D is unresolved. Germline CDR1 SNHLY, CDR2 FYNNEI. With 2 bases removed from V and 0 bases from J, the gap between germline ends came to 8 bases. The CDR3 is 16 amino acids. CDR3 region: CASSETVASGANVLTF. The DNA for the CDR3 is TGTGCCAGCAGTGAAACTGTTGCCTCTGGGGCCAACGTCCTGACTTTC.

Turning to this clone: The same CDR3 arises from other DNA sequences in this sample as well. The CDR3 bases are TGTGCCAGTAGTTTAGGGCAGGCATACAATGAGCAGTTCTTC. This sequence encodes CASSLGQAYNEQFF. The chain recombines TRBV19 with TRBJ2-1; no clear D gene. Germline values: CDR1 LNHDA, CDR2 SQIVND (reference sequence). Trimming took off 5 bases at V and 4 bases at J, with 12 bases between the two ends. There are 14 residues in the CDR3.

The CDR3 here is CASSSATDRVGEQYF. For the CDR3, the DNA is TGTGCCAGCAGTTCCGCGACAGACAGGGTTGGCGAGCAGTACTTC. J is TRBJ2-7 and V is TRBV6-5; 7 bases agree with TRBD1. V dropped 4 bases and J dropped 6; count of bases not matched to a gene: 12. Germline values: CDR1 MNHEY, CDR2 SVGAGI. The CDR3 is 15 residues long.

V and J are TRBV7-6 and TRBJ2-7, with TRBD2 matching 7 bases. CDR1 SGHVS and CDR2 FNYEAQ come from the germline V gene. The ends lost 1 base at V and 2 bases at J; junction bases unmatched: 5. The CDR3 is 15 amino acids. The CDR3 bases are TGTGCCAGCAGCTTAGGTGGCGGGAGACCCTACGAGCAGTACTTC. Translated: CASSLGGGRPYEQYF.

The CDR3 spells CAWSVNSYEQYF. Written as DNA, the CDR3 is TGTGCCTGGAGTGTAAACAGCTACGAGCAGTACTTC. This sequence joins TRBV30 and TRBJ2-7; D call uncertain. The germline V and J ends were trimmed by 0 bases and 3 bases, with 6 bases remaining between them. The CDR3 is 12 amino acids. CDR1 is GTSNPN and CDR2 is SVGIG in the germline V gene (reference sequence). Looking up the rest from reference TRBV30 and TRBJ2-7 gives the full variable domain: SQTIHQWPATLVQPVGSPLSLECTVEGTSNPNLYWYRQAAGRGLQLLFYSVGIGQISSEVPQNLSASRPQDRQFILSSKKLLLSDSGFYLCAWSVNSYEQYFGPGTRLTVT.

The CDR3 DNA follows: TGTGCCAGCAGTTACAGGGGAAGCACAGATACGCAGTATTTT. This translates into CASSYRGSTDTQYF. V usage is TRBV27 and J usage is TRBJ2-3; 7 bases line up with TRBD1. This CDR3 is built from 14 residues. CDR1 and CDR2 from the germline V gene are MNHEY and SMNVEV (reference sequence). The junction had 1 base not matched to a gene; V was cut back by 4 bases and J by 0 bases.

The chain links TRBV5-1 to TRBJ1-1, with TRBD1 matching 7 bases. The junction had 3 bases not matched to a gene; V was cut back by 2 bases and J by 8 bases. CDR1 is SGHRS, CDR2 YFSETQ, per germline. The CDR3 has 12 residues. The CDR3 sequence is CASSFVRGEAFF. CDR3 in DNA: TGCGCCAGCAGCTTCGTCAGGGGGGAAGCTTTCTTT.